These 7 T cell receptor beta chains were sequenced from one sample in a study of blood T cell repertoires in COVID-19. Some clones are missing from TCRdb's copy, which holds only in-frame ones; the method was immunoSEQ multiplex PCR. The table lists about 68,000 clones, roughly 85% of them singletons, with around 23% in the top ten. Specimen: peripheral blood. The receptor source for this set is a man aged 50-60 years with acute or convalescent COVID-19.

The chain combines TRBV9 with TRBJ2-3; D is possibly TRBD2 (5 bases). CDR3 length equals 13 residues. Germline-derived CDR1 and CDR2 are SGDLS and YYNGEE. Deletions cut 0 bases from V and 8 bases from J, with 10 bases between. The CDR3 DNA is TGTGCCAGCAGCGTAGGGGGAGAAGGTACGCAGTATTTT. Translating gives CASSVGGEGTQYF.

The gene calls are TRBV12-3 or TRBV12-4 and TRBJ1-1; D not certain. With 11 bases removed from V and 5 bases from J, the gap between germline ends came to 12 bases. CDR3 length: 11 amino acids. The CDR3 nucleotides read TGTGCCCCCTGGAGTCTGACTGAAGCTTTCTTT. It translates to CAPWSLTEAFF.

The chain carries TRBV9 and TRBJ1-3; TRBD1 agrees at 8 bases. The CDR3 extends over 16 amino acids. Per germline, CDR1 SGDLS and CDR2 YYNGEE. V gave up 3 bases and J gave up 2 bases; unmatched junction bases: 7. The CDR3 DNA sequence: TGTGCCAGCAGCGGAAAGGACAGGGAACCTGGAAACACCATATATTTT. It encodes CASSGKDREPGNTIYF.

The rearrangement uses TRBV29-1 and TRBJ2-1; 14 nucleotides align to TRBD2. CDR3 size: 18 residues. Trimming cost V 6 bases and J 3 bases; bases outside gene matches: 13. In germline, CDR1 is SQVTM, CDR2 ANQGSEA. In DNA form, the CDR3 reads TGCAGCGTAGAACCGACTAGCGGGGGGGCTTGGTTCTACAATGAGCAGTTCTTC. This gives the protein CSVEPTSGGAWFYNEQFF.

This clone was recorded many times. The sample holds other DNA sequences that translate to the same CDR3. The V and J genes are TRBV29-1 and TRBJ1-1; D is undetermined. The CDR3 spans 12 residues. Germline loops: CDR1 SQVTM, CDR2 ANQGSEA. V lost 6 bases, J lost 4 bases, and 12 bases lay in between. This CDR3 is CSVQTGGTEAFF. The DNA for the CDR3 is TGCAGCGTCCAAACCGGCGGCACTGAAGCTTTCTTT.

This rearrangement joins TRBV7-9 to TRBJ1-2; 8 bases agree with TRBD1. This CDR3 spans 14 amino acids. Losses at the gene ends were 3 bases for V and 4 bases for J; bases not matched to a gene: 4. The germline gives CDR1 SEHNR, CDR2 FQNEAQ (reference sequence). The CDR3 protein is CASSLGTGPYGYTF. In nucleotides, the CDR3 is TGTGCCAGCAGCTTGGGGACAGGACCCTATGGCTACACCTTC.

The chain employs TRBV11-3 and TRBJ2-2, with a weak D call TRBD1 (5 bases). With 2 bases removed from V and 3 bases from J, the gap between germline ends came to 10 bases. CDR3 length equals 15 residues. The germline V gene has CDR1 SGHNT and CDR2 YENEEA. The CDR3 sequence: CASSLYGRDTGELFF. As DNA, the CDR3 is TGTGCCAGCAGCTTATATGGCAGGGACACCGGGGAGCTGTTTTTT.